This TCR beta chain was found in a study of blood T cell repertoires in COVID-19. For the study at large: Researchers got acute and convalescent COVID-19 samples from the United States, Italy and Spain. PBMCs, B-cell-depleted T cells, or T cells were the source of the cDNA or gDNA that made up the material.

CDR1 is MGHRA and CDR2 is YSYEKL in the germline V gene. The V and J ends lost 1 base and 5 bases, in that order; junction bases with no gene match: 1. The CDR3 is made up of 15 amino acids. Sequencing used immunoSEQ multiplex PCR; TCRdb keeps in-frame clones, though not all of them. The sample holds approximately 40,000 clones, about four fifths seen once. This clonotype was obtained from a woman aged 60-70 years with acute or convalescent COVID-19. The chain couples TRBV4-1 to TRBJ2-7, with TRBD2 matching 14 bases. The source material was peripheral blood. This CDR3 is CASSQGGLAGDEQYF. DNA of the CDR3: TGCGCCAGCAGCCAAGGGGGACTAGCGGGAGACGAGCAGTACTTC.